This is a list of T cell receptor beta chains from one sample in a study of human T cells and chemical hapten exposure. TCRdb independently ran MiXCR on the RACE reads; one entry per CDR3 protein. The data hold around 300,000 distinct CDR3 sequences, with roughly 6% observed a single time. The starting material was whole blood, obtained in connection with sensitization to the hapten diphenylcyclopropenone (DPC). The receptors shown here come from a woman aged 18 to 35 with alopecia areata. Some clones in this sample may be carry-over from other donors' samples. CDR3s include the opening cysteine and the closing phenylalanine or tryptophan. Each record gives: D gene, V gene, clone size, J gene, CDR3 protein. The D gene is left open where the match is weak. The size field is filled for only some rows; it gives once, few, many or a size class.

>NA|TRBV6-2/TRBV6-3|many|TRBJ2-7
CASSYTANRRLEQYF
>TRBD2|TRBV20-1|many|TRBJ2-3
CSTIGLVADTQYF
>TRBD1|TRBV29-1|NA|TRBJ1-1
CSVVPDRDVTEAFF
>NA|TRBV2|many|TRBJ2-6
CASREIRGANVLTF
>NA|TRBV28|many|TRBJ1-1
CASSPVTLGVNTEAFF
>TRBD1|TRBV28|NA|TRBJ1-6
CASSFGQGDSPLHF
>TRBD1|TRBV29-1|NA|TRBJ1-1
CSVVPGGYTEAFF
>TRBD1|TRBV20-1|few|TRBJ1-1
CSARDPFSGGLAHTEAFF
>NA|TRBV5-6|few|TRBJ2-7
CASSFGTRENYEQYF
>NA|TRBV11-2|NA|TRBJ1-1
CASSLEQTKNTEAFF
>NA|TRBV6-5|many|TRBJ1-4
CASRQRAGNEKLFF
>NA|TRBV2|few|TRBJ1-1
CASSVREAFF
>TRBD2|TRBV3-1|many|TRBJ2-1
CASSRSRTSGGSDYNEQFF
>NA|TRBV4-3|many|TRBJ2-3
CASSQEVIGGGDTQYF
>TRBD1|TRBV29-1|few|TRBJ1-1
CSVLGWDRVTEAFF
>NA|TRBV28|few|TRBJ1-3
CASSPQDSVGNTIYF
>NA|TRBV18|few|TRBJ1-5
CASSPGKGINQPQHF
>NA|TRBV6-2/TRBV6-3|few|TRBJ2-3
CASSQSPSVVDTQYF
>TRBD1|TRBV5-6|NA|TRBJ2-2
CASSLYRISGTGMNTGELFF
>TRBD2|TRBV3-1|NA|TRBJ2-7
CASSLPPKFSGGAYEQYF
>NA|TRBV28|NA|TRBJ1-5
CASSPSSQPQHF
>NA|TRBV7-2|many|TRBJ2-3
CASSYQDRITDTQYF
>NA|TRBV25-1|NA|TRBJ1-2
CASSSTSSVSNYGYTF
>TRBD2|TRBV6-2/TRBV6-3|few|TRBJ2-1
CASRLRAGGQNEQFF
>NA|TRBV10-3|many|TRBJ2-3
CAISESGASTDTQYF
>TRBD1|TRBV20-1|NA|TRBJ1-4
CSAFQQGAPNEKLFF
>TRBD1|TRBV12-3/TRBV12-4|many|TRBJ1-1
CASSATGVRLDTEAFF
>NA|TRBV18|NA|TRBJ1-2
CASSPPIQALNYGYTF
>TRBD1|TRBV7-2|few|TRBJ1-1
CASSLRDRLNTEAFF
>NA|TRBV3-1|few|TRBJ1-6
CASSRGGSSRNSPLHF
>TRBD1|TRBV27|many|TRBJ2-7
CASSFTGVGTYEQYF
>NA|TRBV9|NA|TRBJ2-5
CASGDTQETQYF
>NA|TRBV6-6|many|TRBJ2-3
CASSQGGTKDTQYF
>NA|TRBV2|few|TRBJ1-1
CASRDSLNTEAFF
>NA|TRBV6-5|many|TRBJ2-1
CASSRRVGPGSYNEQFF
>TRBD1|TRBV12-3/TRBV12-4|many|TRBJ1-1
CASRLQGAPYEAFF
>NA|TRBV4-1|many|TRBJ1-4
CASSQNNALGEKLFF
>NA|TRBV10-3|NA|TRBJ1-2
CAISESANYGYTF
>TRBD1|TRBV15|many|TRBJ1-2
CATSRQGNYGYTF
>NA|TRBV13|NA|TRBJ2-3
CASSSPGSGSDTQYF
>NA|TRBV21-1|few|TRBJ1-2
CASSPRGGSAYGYTF
>NA|TRBV6-6|many|TRBJ1-1
CASSYSSSRVEAFF
>NA|TRBV27|many|TRBJ1-6
CASSLSLLGNSPLHF
>NA|TRBV11-1|few|TRBJ1-3
CASSFGVSGNTIYF
>NA|TRBV19|NA|TRBJ1-2
CASSIDLSKLDYGYTF
>NA|TRBV5-1|few|TRBJ1-2
CASSYGQNGYTF
>NA|TRBV7-2|NA|TRBJ2-5
CASSLNGARETQYF
>NA|TRBV28|many|TRBJ1-1
CASSLLWGSYTEAFF
>NA|TRBV7-2|many|TRBJ1-1
CASSEVKETEAFF
>NA|TRBV29-1|many|TRBJ1-2
CSVIGQGVPQF
>TRBD2|TRBV9|few|TRBJ2-3
CASSYSGETSTDTQYF
>NA|TRBV7-8|few|TRBJ1-5
CASSLNPGISNQPQHF
>TRBD2|TRBV12-3/TRBV12-4|NA|TRBJ2-5
CASSSLASGGQETQYF
>TRBD1|TRBV7-2|few|TRBJ2-3
CASSLGGQRPEHF
>NA|TRBV2|NA|TRBJ1-5
CASTERAGGYQPQHF
>TRBD2|TRBV7-3|few|TRBJ2-1
CASSLRRGVYNEQFF
>NA|TRBV4-2|few|TRBJ1-4
CASNKGKGQANEKLFF
>NA|TRBV14|once|TRBJ2-1
CASSLKHLNNEQFF